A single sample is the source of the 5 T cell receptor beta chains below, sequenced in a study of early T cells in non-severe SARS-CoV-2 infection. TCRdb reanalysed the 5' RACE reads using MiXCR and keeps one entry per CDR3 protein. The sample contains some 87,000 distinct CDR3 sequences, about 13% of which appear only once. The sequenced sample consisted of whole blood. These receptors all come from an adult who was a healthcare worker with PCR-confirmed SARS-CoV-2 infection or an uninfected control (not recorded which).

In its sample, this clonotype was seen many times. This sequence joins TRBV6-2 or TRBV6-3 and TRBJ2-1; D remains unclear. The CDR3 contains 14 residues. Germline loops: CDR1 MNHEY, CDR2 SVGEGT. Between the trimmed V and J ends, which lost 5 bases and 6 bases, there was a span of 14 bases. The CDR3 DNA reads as TGTGCCAGCAGTAGCCGGCTAGTTTCCAATGAGCAGTTCTTC. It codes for CASSSRLVSNEQFF.

Here the CDR3 DNA reads TGTGCCAGCAGTCCCCGGGAGGGTGGCTACACCTTC. It specifies CASSPREGGYTF. This chain connects TRBV6-6 to TRBJ1-2, with D unresolved. Germline CDR1 reads MNHNY; CDR2 reads SVGAGI (reference sequence). The CDR3 sequence is 12 residues long. Trimming removed 5 bases from V and 7 bases from J, with 11 bases in between.

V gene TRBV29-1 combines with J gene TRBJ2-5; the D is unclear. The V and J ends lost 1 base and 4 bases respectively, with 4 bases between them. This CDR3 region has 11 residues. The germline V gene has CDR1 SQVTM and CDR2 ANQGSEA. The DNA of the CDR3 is TGCAGCGTTGAAGTAAGAGAGACCCAGTACTTC. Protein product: CSVEVRETQYF.

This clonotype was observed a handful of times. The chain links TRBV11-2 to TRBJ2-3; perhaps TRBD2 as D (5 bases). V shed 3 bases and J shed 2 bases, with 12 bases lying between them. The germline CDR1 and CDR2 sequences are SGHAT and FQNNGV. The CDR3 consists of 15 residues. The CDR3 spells CASSFRKRTTDTQYF. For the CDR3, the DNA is TGTGCCAGCAGCTTTCGGAAGCGGACCACAGATACGCAGTATTTT.

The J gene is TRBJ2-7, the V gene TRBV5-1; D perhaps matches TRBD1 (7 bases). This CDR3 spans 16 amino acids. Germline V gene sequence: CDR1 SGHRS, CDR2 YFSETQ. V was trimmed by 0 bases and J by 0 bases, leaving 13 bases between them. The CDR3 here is CASSLDTRDSSYEQYF. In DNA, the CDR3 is TGCGCCAGCAGCTTGGATACGCGGGACAGCTCCTACGAGCAGTACTTC.